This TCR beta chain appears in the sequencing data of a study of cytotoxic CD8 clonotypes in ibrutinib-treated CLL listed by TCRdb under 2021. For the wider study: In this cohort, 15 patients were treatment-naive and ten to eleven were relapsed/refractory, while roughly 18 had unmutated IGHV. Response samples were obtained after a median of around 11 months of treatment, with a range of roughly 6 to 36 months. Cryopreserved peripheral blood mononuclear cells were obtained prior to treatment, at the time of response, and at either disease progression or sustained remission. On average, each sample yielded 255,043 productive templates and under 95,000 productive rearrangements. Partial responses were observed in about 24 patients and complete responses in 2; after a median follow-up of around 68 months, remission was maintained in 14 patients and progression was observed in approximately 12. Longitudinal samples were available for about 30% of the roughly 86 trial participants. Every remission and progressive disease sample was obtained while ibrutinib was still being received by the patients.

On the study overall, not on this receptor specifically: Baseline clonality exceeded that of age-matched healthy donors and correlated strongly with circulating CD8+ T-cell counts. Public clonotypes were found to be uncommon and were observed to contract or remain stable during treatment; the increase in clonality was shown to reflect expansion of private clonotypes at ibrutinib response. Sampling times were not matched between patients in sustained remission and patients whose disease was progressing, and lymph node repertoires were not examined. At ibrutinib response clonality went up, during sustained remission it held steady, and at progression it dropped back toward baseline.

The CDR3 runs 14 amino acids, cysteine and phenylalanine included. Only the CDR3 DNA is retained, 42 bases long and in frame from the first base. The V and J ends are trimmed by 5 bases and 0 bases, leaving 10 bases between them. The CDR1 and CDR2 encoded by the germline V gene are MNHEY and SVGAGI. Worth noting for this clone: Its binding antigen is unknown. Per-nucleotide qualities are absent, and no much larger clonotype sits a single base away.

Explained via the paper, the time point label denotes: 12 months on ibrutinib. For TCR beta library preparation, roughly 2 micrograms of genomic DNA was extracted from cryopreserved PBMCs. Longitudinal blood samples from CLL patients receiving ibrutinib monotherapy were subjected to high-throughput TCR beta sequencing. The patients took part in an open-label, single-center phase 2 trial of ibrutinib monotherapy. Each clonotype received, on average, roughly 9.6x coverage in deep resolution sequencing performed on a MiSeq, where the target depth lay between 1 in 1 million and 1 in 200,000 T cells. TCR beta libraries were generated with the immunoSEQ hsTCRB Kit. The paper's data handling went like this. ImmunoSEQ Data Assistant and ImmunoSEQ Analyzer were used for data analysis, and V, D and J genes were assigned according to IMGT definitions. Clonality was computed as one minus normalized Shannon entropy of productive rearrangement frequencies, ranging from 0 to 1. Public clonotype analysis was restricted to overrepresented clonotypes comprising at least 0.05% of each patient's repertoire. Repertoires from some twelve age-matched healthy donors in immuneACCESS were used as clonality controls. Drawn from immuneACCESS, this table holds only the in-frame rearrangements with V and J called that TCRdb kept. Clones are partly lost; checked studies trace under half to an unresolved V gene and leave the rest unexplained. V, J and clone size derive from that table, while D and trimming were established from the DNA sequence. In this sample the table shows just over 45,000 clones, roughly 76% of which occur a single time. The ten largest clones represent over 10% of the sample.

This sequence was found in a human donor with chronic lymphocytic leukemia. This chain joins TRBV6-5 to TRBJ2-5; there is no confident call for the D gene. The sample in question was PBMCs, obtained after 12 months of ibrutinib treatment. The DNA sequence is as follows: TGTGCCAGCAGTCGACGAATGTACCAAGAGACCCAGTACTTC. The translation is CASSRRMYQETQYF.